The 8 T cell receptor beta chains listed next were all sequenced from one sample in a study of control samples from healthy donors and cancer patients. Profiled with immunoSEQ multiplex PCR; TCRdb holds only in-frame clones, not every one. The table lists about 120,000 clones, roughly 89% of them singletons. The source material was blood. Receptors originate from a man aged 25 to 40 in good health.

This clone was seen a few times. The rearrangement uses TRBV30 and TRBJ2-5; 7 nucleotides match TRBD1. Per the germline V gene, CDR1 is GTSNPN and CDR2 is SVGIG (reference sequence). The trim removed 0 bases at V and 5 bases at J, leaving 6 bases unmatched. The length of the CDR3 is 14 residues. The CDR3 loop is CAWSVKQGRETQYF. The CDR3 DNA is TGTGCCTGGAGTGTAAAACAGGGGCGGGAGACCCAGTACTTC.

The chain recombines TRBV28 with TRBJ1-6; D call uncertain. Germline CDR1 and CDR2: MDHEN and SYDVKM. V lost 3 bases to trimming and J lost 7 bases, with 10 bases between them. The CDR3 has 14 residues. The CDR3 reads CASSFGQQNSPLHF. The DNA for the CDR3 is TGTGCCAGCAGTTTTGGGCAGCAGAATTCACCCCTCCACTTT.

This CDR3 is CASSPTGQGSNQPQHF. CDR3 bases: TGTGCCAGCTCACCCACCGGACAGGGGAGCAATCAGCCCCAGCATTTT. This chain connects TRBV18 to TRBJ1-5, with 9 bases matching TRBD1. J gave up 1 base and V 3 bases, and 4 bases lay outside the gene matches. Germline assignment: CDR1 KGHSH and CDR2 LQKENI. CDR3 length: 16 residues.

This chain uses TRBV19 with TRBJ2-4; 10 bases are a match to TRBD2. The CDR3 runs to 15 residues. The V gene end was trimmed by 6 bases and the J gene end by 1 base; junction bases not matched to a gene: 3. Per germline, CDR1 LNHDA and CDR2 SQIVND (reference sequence). The CDR3 region has the DNA TGTGCCAGTAGCCCTAGCGGGGGTGCCAAAAACATTCAGTACTTC. Its protein is CASSPSGGAKNIQYF.

This clone was recorded once. This sequence joins TRBV12-3 or TRBV12-4 and TRBJ1-2; a possible D gene is TRBD1 (6 bases). This CDR3 contains 13 residues. The V and J ends lost 6 bases and 6 bases respectively, with 14 bases between them. The CDR3 coding sequence is TGTGCCAGCAGCCACGGACAGAGTAATGGCTACACCTTC. Protein product: CASSHGQSNGYTF.

The chain links TRBV25-1 to TRBJ2-7; D not resolved. Trimming stripped 1 base from V and 4 bases from J, with 14 bases between. Per the germline V gene, CDR1 is MGHDK and CDR2 is SYGVNS. The CDR3 has 15 amino acids. The CDR3 reads CASSESTITEYEQYF. The CDR3 bases are TGTGCCAGCAGTGAATCTACTATCACGGAGTACGAGCAGTACTTC.

The chain carries TRBV19 and TRBJ2-2; 8 bases map to TRBD1. This CDR3 has 14 amino acids. V lost 6 bases to trimming and J lost 7 bases; unmatched junction nucleotides: 7. CDR1 LNHDA and CDR2 SQIVND come from the germline V gene (reference sequence). DNA for the CDR3: TGTGCCAGTAGCCCGACAGGGGTAATCGGGGAGCTGTTTTTT. Protein sequence: CASSPTGVIGELFF.

This clone is a singleton in its sample. The rearrangement joins TRBV29-1 to TRBJ1-1, with 10 positions matching TRBD1. J gave up 1 base and V 5 bases, and 10 bases lay outside the gene matches. Germline V gene data show CDR1 as SQVTM and CDR2 as ANQGSEA. This CDR3 has 16 amino acids. Here the CDR3 reads CSVPTGGGFSNTEAFF. Here the CDR3 DNA reads TGCAGCGTTCCGACAGGGGGCGGTTTTTCGAACACTGAAGCTTTCTTT. The full variable domain, with the rest looked up from reference TRBV29-1 and TRBJ1-1, is SAVISQKPSRDICQRGTSLTIQCQVDSQVTMMFWYRQQPGQSLTLIATANQGSEATYESGFVIDKFPISRPNLTFSTLTVSNMSPEDSSIYLCSVPTGGGFSNTEAFFGQGTRLTVV.